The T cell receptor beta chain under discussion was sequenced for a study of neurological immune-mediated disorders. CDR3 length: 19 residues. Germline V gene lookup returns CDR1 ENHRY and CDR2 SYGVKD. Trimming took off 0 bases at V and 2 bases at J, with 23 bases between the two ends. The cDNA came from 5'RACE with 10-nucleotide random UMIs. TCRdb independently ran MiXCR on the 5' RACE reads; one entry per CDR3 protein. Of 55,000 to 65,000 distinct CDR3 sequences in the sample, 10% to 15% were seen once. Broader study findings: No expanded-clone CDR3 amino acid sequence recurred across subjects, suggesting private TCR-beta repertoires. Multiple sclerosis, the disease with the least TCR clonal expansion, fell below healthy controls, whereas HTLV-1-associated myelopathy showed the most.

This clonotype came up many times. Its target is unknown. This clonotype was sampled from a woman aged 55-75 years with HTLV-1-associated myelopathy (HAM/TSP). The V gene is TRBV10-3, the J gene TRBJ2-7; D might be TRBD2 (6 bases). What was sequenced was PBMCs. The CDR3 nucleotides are TGTGCCATCAGTGAGTCGATCATGAGGGCGGGCGGGGATACCTACGAGCAGTACTTC. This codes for CAISESIMRAGGDTYEQYF.